These 13 T cell receptor beta chains share one sample of origin, sequenced in a study of blood T cell repertoires in COVID-19. Profiled with immunoSEQ multiplex PCR; TCRdb holds only in-frame clones, not every one. The sample includes some 530,000 clones, less than 90% of them seen just once. The source material was PBMCs or T cells enriched from blood (not recorded which). Every receptor here comes from a woman aged 55 to 70 who had recovered from COVID-19.

The genes are TRBV10-3 and TRBJ1-2; D gene uncertain. The germline CDR1 and CDR2 sequences are ENHRY and SYGVKD. The CDR3 covers 15 residues. V was cut by 0 bases and J by 5 bases, with 13 bases left in between. CDR3: CAISESLTNQYGYTF. CDR3 coding DNA: TGTGCCATCAGTGAGTCCTTAACAAACCAGTATGGCTACACCTTC.

As regards this clone: This sample includes further DNA sequences coding for the same CDR3. V is TRBV24-1 and J is TRBJ1-2; tentative D call: TRBD1 (6 bases). This CDR3 comprises 14 residues. Germline V lookup: CDR1 KGHDR, CDR2 SFDVKD. Between the trimmed V and J ends, which lost 0 bases and 2 bases, there was a span of 6 bases. For the CDR3, the DNA is TGTGCCACCAGTGATTTGGACAGGAACTATGGCTACACCTTC. Its protein product is CATSDLDRNYGYTF.

This chain links TRBV27 with TRBJ2-3; D ambiguous. V lost 4 bases to trimming and J lost 2 bases, with 16 bases between them. The CDR3 sequence is 16 residues long. CDR1 is MNHEY, CDR2 SMNVEV, per germline (reference sequence). This chain's CDR3 is CASSSLRLEFTDTQYF. CDR3 DNA sequence: TGTGCCAGCAGTTCCCTTAGACTCGAATTCACAGATACGCAGTATTTT.

Only one count was recorded for this clone. The chain recombines TRBV30 with TRBJ1-2, with D maybe TRBD1 (6 bases). V dropped 5 bases and J dropped 3 bases, with 13 bases sitting between them. Germline assignment: CDR1 GTSNPN and CDR2 SVGIG (reference sequence). The CDR3 spans 13 residues. The CDR3 region is CAWGSGGYYGYTF. CDR3 in DNA: TGTGCCTGGGGAAGCGGGGGCTACTATGGCTACACCTTC.

The rearrangement uses TRBV5-4 and TRBJ1-3, with TRBD1 matching over 8 bases. Germline loops: CDR1 SGHNT, CDR2 YYREEE (reference sequence). This CDR3 is built from 16 residues. V was pared by 1 base and J by 0 bases, with 3 bases of the junction left unmatched. The CDR3 sequence: CASSLPGGYSGNTIYF. CDR3 nucleotides: TGTGCCAGCAGCTTGCCAGGGGGCTACTCTGGAAACACCATATATTTT.

This clone came up once. The chain recombines TRBV5-1 with TRBJ1-6; 8 positions match TRBD1. The V gene end was trimmed by 3 bases and the J gene end by 9 bases; junction bases not matched to a gene: 5. Germline CDR1 SGHRS, CDR2 YFSETQ. The CDR3 length is 14 residues. The CDR3 DNA follows: TGCGCCAGCAGCTCTACAGGGGGAAGTTCACCCCTCCACTTT. Amino acids: CASSSTGGSSPLHF.

The gene calls are TRBV13 and TRBJ1-3; 7 nucleotides line up with TRBD1. CDR3 length: 13 amino acids. Trimming at V came to 4 bases and at J to 8 bases, leaving 5 bases not matched to a gene. CDR1 is PRHDT and CDR2 is FYEKMQ in the germline V gene (reference sequence). DNA of the CDR3: TGTGCCAGCAGCTCACGACAGGGAGACACCATATATTTT. Translating it yields CASSSRQGDTIYF.

The genes are TRBV6-5 and TRBJ2-7; no definite D call. Trimming removed 6 bases from V and 0 bases from J, with 12 bases in between. Germline CDR1 MNHEY, CDR2 SVGAGI. The CDR3 is 14 amino acids. CDR3 bases: TGTGCCAGCAGCGACCCCCGGAGCTCCTACGAGCAGTACTTC. Translating gives CASSDPRSSYEQYF.

The rearrangement links TRBV27 to TRBJ2-7, with TRBD2 matching over 10 bases. The germline V gene has CDR1 MNHEY and CDR2 SMNVEV (reference sequence). The J segment lost 4 bases and the V segment lost 4 bases, leaving 7 bases of the junction unmatched. This CDR3 is built from 15 residues. The chain's CDR3 is CASSYSAGGIYEQYV. For the CDR3, the DNA is TGTGCCAGCAGTTATTCAGCGGGGGGGATTTACGAGCAGTACGTC.

The gene calls are TRBV11-2 and TRBJ2-7; TRBD2 matches 7 bases. V lost 2 bases to trimming and J lost 7 bases; unmatched junction nucleotides: 8. The CDR3 length is 14 residues. Germline CDR1 SGHAT, CDR2 FQNNGV. CDR3 DNA: TGTGCCAGCAGCTTACTAGCGGCGCTGGGTGAGCAGTACTTC. It specifies CASSLLAALGEQYF.

Points on this clone: One end of the junction is discordant with germline, which a read error may explain. The chain recombines TRBV18 with TRBJ1-5; a weak D match, TRBD1 (6 bases). The CDR3 runs 12 residues. The germline gives CDR1 KGHSH, CDR2 LQKENI. The chain's CDR3 is CASSGGKQPQHF. In nucleotides, the CDR3 is TGTGCCAGCTCAGGGGGCAAACAGCCCCAGCATTTT.

The J gene is TRBJ1-1, the V gene TRBV14; D perhaps matches TRBD1 (6 bases). The CDR3 extends over 17 amino acids. With 4 bases removed from V and 1 base from J, the gap between germline ends came to 19 bases. CDR1 is SGHDN and CDR2 is FVKESK in the germline V gene. The CDR3 DNA reads as TGTGCCAGCAGCCGAGGAACCTCGTGGACAGCGAACACTGAAGCTTTCTTT. It is translated as CASSRGTSWTANTEAFF.

The chain's CDR3 is CASRGGPDSYEQYF. DNA for the CDR3: TGCGCCAGCCGAGGGGGTCCGGACTCCTACGAGCAGTACTTC. The chain is built from TRBV5-1 and TRBJ2-7; weak D call: TRBD1 (6 bases). Germline V lookup: CDR1 SGHRS, CDR2 YFSETQ. Trimming removed 7 bases from V and 0 bases from J, with 14 bases in between. The CDR3 spans 14 residues.